The 27 T cell receptor beta chains below were found in one sample sequenced in a study of naive and memory T cell subsets. The library had UMIs added by 3' ligation of an oligonucleotide to TCR cDNA. The SP2 primer and nested alpha and beta constant region primers amplified ligated cDNA in four rounds. TCRdb reprocessed the 5' RACE reads via MiXCR and lists one record per CDR3 protein. The sample carries roughly 60,000 distinct CDR3 sequences, about 7.2% recorded once. Source of these receptors: a male donor in good health.

On this clonotype itself: With a much larger clone just one base away, this may be a read error. The rearrangement uses TRBV6-5 and TRBJ1-3; 8 bases are shared with TRBD1. Germline CDR1 reads MNHEY; CDR2 reads SVGAGI. The CDR3 is made up of 15 amino acids. This CDR3 is CASSDQGAIGNIIYF. The CDR3 DNA reads TGTGCCAGCAGTGACCAGGGGGCTATCGGAAACATCATATATTTT.

This clonotype was observed at least ten times. V usage is TRBV19 and J usage is TRBJ1-5; D may be TRBD1 (5 bases). The CDR3 runs 15 residues. Between the trimmed V and J ends, which lost 4 bases and 0 bases, there was a span of 10 bases. Germline V gene sequence: CDR1 LNHDA, CDR2 SQIVND (reference sequence). CDR3: CASSKGGGSNQPQHF. CDR3 bases: TGTGCCAGTAGTAAGGGTGGGGGTAGCAATCAGCCCCAGCATTTT.

V usage is TRBV19 and J usage is TRBJ1-4; D might be TRBD1 (6 bases). The CDR3 has 15 residues. Germline values: CDR1 LNHDA, CDR2 SQIVND (reference sequence). Trimming removed 3 bases from V and 8 bases from J, with 16 bases in between. CDR3 sequence (DNA): TGTGCCAGTAGTATCGGTACGGGGGCGGCCGAAAAACTGTTTTTT. Residues: CASSIGTGAAEKLFF.

This clonotype has just a few counts. The chain has TRBV9 and TRBJ2-5; 9 bases match TRBD2. The ends lost 6 bases at V and 2 bases at J; junction bases unmatched: 8. Germline values: CDR1 SGDLS, CDR2 YYNGEE. This CDR3 is 15 amino acids long. CDR3 sequence: CASNVGLAGQETQYF. The CDR3 nucleotides read TGTGCCAGCAACGTCGGGCTAGCGGGGCAAGAGACCCAGTACTTC.

The gene calls are TRBV6-1 and TRBJ2-2; 9 nucleotides agree with TRBD1. Germline-derived CDR1 and CDR2 are MNHNS and SASEGT. Trimming removed 6 bases from V and 2 bases from J; junction bases left unmatched: 10. The CDR3 loop spans 17 amino acids. The CDR3 DNA reads as TGTGCCAGCAGGATCGGGACAGGGCAATTAAACACCGGGGAGCTGTTTTTT. Translating it yields CASRIGTGQLNTGELFF.

The rearrangement links TRBV9 to TRBJ1-1; no reliable D call. CDR1 is SGDLS, CDR2 YYNGEE, per germline. The V and J ends lost 2 bases and 2 bases respectively, with 7 bases between them. This CDR3 has 13 amino acids. The CDR3 region is CASSVDYNTEAFF. DNA of the CDR3: TGTGCCAGCAGCGTCGATTATAACACTGAAGCTTTCTTT.

This clonotype was observed at least ten times. CDR3 region: CASSYVRYTNTGELFF. The CDR3 region has the DNA TGTGCCAGCAGTTACGTTCGGTACACGAACACCGGGGAGCTGTTTTTT. The chain uses TRBV6-5 and TRBJ2-2; D unclear. The CDR3 contains 16 residues. Trimming left V 2 bases short and J 0 bases short, with 10 bases between. CDR1 is MNHEY and CDR2 is SVGAGI in the germline V gene.

Ten or more counts support this clonotype. This rearrangement joins TRBV10-3 to TRBJ2-7; D gene uncertain. V lost 0 bases, J lost 5 bases, and 14 bases lay in between. CDR1 is ENHRY, CDR2 SYGVKD, per germline. This CDR3 is 15 amino acids long. The CDR3 coding sequence is TGTGCCATCAGTGAGTCTCTGGAGTTAATGAACGAGCAGTACTTC. It encodes CAISESLELMNEQYF.

Only a few counts were recorded for this clonotype. The rearrangement joins TRBV5-6 to TRBJ2-1; 8 bases line up with TRBD2. CDR3 length equals 15 residues. In germline, CDR1 is SGHDT, CDR2 YYEEEE. With V trimmed by 1 base and J by 12 bases, 12 bases remained unmatched. CDR3 sequence: CASSLWASGQPRQFF. The CDR3 DNA follows: TGTGCCAGCAGCTTGTGGGCTAGCGGGCAGCCGAGGCAGTTCTTC.

This clonotype was seen ten or more times. The chain recombines TRBV19 with TRBJ1-6; weak D call: TRBD1 (5 bases). The CDR3 is made up of 14 amino acids. The V gene's germline CDR1 is LNHDA and CDR2 SQIVND (reference sequence). The V end lost 7 bases, the J end lost 5 bases, and 12 bases lay between the germline ends. The CDR3 is CASMAGTNNSPLHF. The CDR3 bases are TGTGCCAGTATGGCGGGGACTAATAATTCACCCCTCCACTTT.

This clonotype turned up a few times. This rearrangement joins TRBV7-9 to TRBJ2-5; 15 nucleotides match TRBD2. Germline V gene data show CDR1 as SEHNR and CDR2 as FQNEAQ (reference sequence). This CDR3 spans 16 amino acids. J gave up 5 bases and V 5 bases, and 6 bases lay outside the gene matches. The CDR3 bases are TGTGCCAGCAGCCGATGGACTAGCGGGAGGGGCGAGACCCAGTACTTC. This codes for CASSRWTSGRGETQYF. The variable domain in full, with the rest retrieved from reference TRBV7-9 and TRBJ2-5, is DTGVSQNPRHKITKRGQNVTFRCDPISEHNRLYWYRQTLGQGPEFLTYFQNEAQLEKSRLLSDRFSAERPKGSFSTLEIQRTEQGDSAMYLCASSRWTSGRGETQYFGPGTRLLVL.

This clonotype occurred many times. This rearrangement joins TRBV5-6 to TRBJ2-7; TRBD2 matches 7 bases. The germline V gene has CDR1 SGHDT and CDR2 YYEEEE. The J segment lost 3 bases and the V segment lost 2 bases, leaving 11 bases of the junction unmatched. CDR3 size: 16 residues. The CDR3: CASSFPRSGADYEQYF. The CDR3 region has the DNA TGTGCCAGCAGCTTCCCGAGAAGCGGGGCAGACTACGAGCAGTACTTC.

This clonotype showed up many times. The chain employs TRBV20-1 and TRBJ1-1; D remains unclear. This CDR3 is built from 13 residues. The V and J ends lost 3 bases and 0 bases respectively, with 8 bases between them. In germline, CDR1 is DFQATT, CDR2 SNEGSKA (reference sequence). CDR3 region: CSASPRLNTEAFF. The CDR3 coding sequence is TGCAGTGCTAGCCCTCGCTTGAACACTGAAGCTTTCTTT.

This rearrangement joins TRBV9 to TRBJ1-2, with 10 nucleotides matching TRBD1. Germline V gene lookup returns CDR1 SGDLS and CDR2 YYNGEE. The CDR3 spans 14 residues. Losses at the gene ends were 6 bases for V and 2 bases for J; bases not matched to a gene: 4. Here the CDR3 reads CASTPGQGNYGYTF. DNA for the CDR3: TGTGCCAGCACGCCGGGACAGGGGAACTATGGCTACACCTTC. The variable domain in full, with the rest retrieved from reference TRBV9 and TRBJ1-2, is DSGVTQTPKHLITATGQRVTLRCSPRSGDLSVYWYQQSLDQGLQFLIQYYNGEERAKGNILERFSAQQFPDLHSELNLSSLELGDSALYFCASTPGQGNYGYTFGSGTRLTVV.

This clonotype was seen only a few times. The chain combines TRBV19 with TRBJ1-1, with a possible D match to TRBD1 (5 bases). The CDR3 covers 16 residues. The germline V gene has CDR1 LNHDA and CDR2 SQIVND (reference sequence). V was shortened by 0 bases and J by 3 bases, with 14 bases between the two germline ends. The CDR3 sequence: CASSIEAGRGYTEAFF. CDR3 DNA: TGTGCCAGTAGTATAGAGGCGGGACGGGGGTACACTGAAGCTTTCTTT. Looking up the rest from reference TRBV19 and TRBJ1-1 gives the full variable domain: DGGITQSPKYLFRKEGQNVTLSCEQNLNHDAMYWYRQDPGQGLRLIYYSQIVNDFQKGDIAEGYSVSREKKESFPLTVTSAQKNPTAFYLCASSIEAGRGYTEAFFGQGTRLTVV.

The chain uses TRBV9 and TRBJ2-4; D is unresolved. The CDR3 has 16 residues. V was cut by 3 bases and J by 0 bases, with 13 bases left in between. Germline lookup yields CDR1 SGDLS and CDR2 YYNGEE. CDR3 sequence reads: CASSAQPTLAKNIQYF. The DNA for the CDR3 is TGTGCCAGCAGCGCGCAACCGACTCTAGCCAAAAACATTCAGTACTTC.

This clonotype was seen only a few times. V is TRBV6-1 and J is TRBJ2-1; 7 bases align to TRBD1. With V trimmed by 7 bases and J by 1 base, 19 bases remained unmatched. This CDR3 is built from 19 residues. CDR1 is MNHNS and CDR2 is SASEGT in the germline V gene. CDR3: CASNPTLGGQYESYNEQFF. CDR3 in DNA: TGTGCCAGCAATCCGACCCTAGGGGGACAGTACGAGTCCTACAATGAGCAGTTCTTC.

This clonotype occurred many times. The genes are TRBV20-1 and TRBJ1-1, with 9 bases fitting TRBD1. CDR1 is DFQATT and CDR2 is SNEGSKA in the germline V gene (reference sequence). The junction had 5 bases not matched to a gene; V was cut back by 6 bases and J by 0 bases. The CDR3 spans 14 residues. The CDR3: CSARTGAVNTEAFF. The CDR3 coding sequence is TGCAGTGCAAGGACAGGGGCCGTGAACACTGAAGCTTTCTTT.

As to this clonotype: This sequence may be a read error, since a much larger clone differs from it by one base. The CDR3 does not close with the conserved phenylalanine or tryptophan, likely indicating a read error. The V and J genes are TRBV6-1 and TRBJ2-7; D uncertain. Trimming stripped 0 bases from V and 2 bases from J, with 5 bases between. Germline lookup yields CDR1 MNHNS and CDR2 SASEGT. The CDR3 extends over 13 amino acids. For the CDR3, the DNA is TGTGCCAGCAGTGAAGCAGGGCCCTACGAGCAGTACTCC. Encoded protein: CASSEAGPYEQYS.

In this sample, this clonotype turned up many times. This chain links TRBV29-1 with TRBJ1-5, with 9 nucleotides matching TRBD1. Germline assignment: CDR1 SQVTM and CDR2 ANQGSEA. This CDR3 contains 15 residues. The V segment lost 5 bases and the J segment 2 bases; nucleotides outside the gene matches: 7. Written as DNA, the CDR3 is TGCAGCGTTACCACAAGGACAGGGGGCAATCAGCCCCAGCATTTT. Translated, it gives CSVTTRTGGNQPQHF.

This clonotype was picked up a small number of times. This chain's CDR3 is CASSYFNWDTQYF. The DNA of the CDR3 is TGTGCCAGCAGTTACTTCAACTGGGATACGCAGTATTTT. V usage is TRBV6-5 and J usage is TRBJ2-3; D gene uncertain. The CDR3 runs 13 residues. With 1 base removed from V and 6 bases from J, the gap between germline ends came to 8 bases. Germline lookup yields CDR1 MNHEY and CDR2 SVGAGI.

This clonotype was observed once. This could be a read error, since a much larger clone is one nucleotide away. The chain is built from TRBV3-1 and TRBJ1-1, with unresolved D. CDR1 is LGHDT, CDR2 YNNKEL, per germline (reference sequence). Deletions cut 4 bases from V and 10 bases from J, with 13 bases between. The CDR3 is 12 amino acids. In DNA form, the CDR3 reads TGTGCCAGCAGCCGAGATACGTCAGGAGCTTTCTTT. This translates into CASSRDTSGAFF.

This clonotype was seen at least ten times. The CDR3 DNA follows: TGTGCCAGCAGTTTAAGGACAGGGGGGGATGGCACTGAAGCTTTCTTT. This sequence encodes CASSLRTGGDGTEAFF. The chain links TRBV12-3 or TRBV12-4 to TRBJ1-1; TRBD1 matches 10 bases. V lost 2 bases, J lost 4 bases, and 7 bases stayed unmatched. The CDR3 is 16 amino acids.

CDR3 region: CASSESGSSYEQYF. As DNA, the CDR3 is TGCGCCAGCAGTGAAAGCGGGTCCTCCTACGAGCAGTACTTC. The rearrangement uses TRBV10-2 and TRBJ2-7; weak D call: TRBD2 (6 bases). CDR1 and CDR2 from the germline V gene are WSHSY and SAAADI. The CDR3 contains 14 residues. V lost 3 bases to trimming and J lost 0 bases, with 9 bases between them.

This clonotype was seen a few times. Written as DNA, the CDR3 is TGCAGTGCTAGAGAGCAGCGGGGGTTCGTCGAGCAGTACTTC. Translated, it gives CSAREQRGFVEQYF. The chain joins TRBV20-1 to TRBJ2-7; 8 positions agree with TRBD2. This CDR3 region has 14 residues. Trimming cost V 0 bases and J 6 bases; bases outside gene matches: 7. Germline-derived CDR1 and CDR2 are DFQATT and SNEGSKA (reference sequence).

This clonotype was seen more than once but under ten times. The rearrangement uses TRBV29-1 and TRBJ2-6; D is unresolved. Trimming stripped 6 bases from V and 0 bases from J, with 12 bases between. The germline V gene encodes CDR1 SQVTM and CDR2 ANQGSEA. The CDR3 runs to 15 residues. Written as DNA, the CDR3 is TGCAGCGTGAGAACCGTCCGCTCTGGGGCCAACGTCCTGACTTTC. This sequence encodes CSVRTVRSGANVLTF.

This sequence joins TRBV7-9 and TRBJ1-4; 7 bases agree with TRBD1. This CDR3 has 16 residues. Losses at the gene ends were 1 base for V and 0 bases for J; bases not matched to a gene: 2. Germline-derived CDR1 and CDR2 are SEHNR and FQNEAQ (reference sequence). CDR3 DNA sequence: TGTGCCAGCAGCTTAGGACAGGGAACAACTAATGAAAAACTGTTTTTT. Its protein product is CASSLGQGTTNEKLFF.